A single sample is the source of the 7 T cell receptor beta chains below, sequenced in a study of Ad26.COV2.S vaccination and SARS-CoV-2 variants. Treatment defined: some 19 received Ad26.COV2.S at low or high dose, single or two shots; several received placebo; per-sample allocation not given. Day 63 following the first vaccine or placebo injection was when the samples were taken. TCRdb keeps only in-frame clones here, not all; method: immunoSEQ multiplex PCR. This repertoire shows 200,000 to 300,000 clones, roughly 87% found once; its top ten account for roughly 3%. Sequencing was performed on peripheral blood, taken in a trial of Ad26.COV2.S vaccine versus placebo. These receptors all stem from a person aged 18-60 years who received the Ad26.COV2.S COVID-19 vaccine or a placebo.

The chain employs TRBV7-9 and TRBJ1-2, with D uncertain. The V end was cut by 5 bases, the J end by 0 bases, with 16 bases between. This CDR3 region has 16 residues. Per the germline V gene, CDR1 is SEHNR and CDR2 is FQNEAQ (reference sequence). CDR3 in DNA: TGTGCCAGCAGCCCTACTCGACAATTCTCTAACTATGGCTACACCTTC. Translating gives CASSPTRQFSNYGYTF.

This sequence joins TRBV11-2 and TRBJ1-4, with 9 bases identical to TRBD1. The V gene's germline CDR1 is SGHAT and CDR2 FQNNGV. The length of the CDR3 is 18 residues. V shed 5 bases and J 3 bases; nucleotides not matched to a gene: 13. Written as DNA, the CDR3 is TGTGCCAGCAGCCGTCCCGGGACAGGGAACCTGGCTAATGAAAAACTGTTTTTT. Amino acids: CASSRPGTGNLANEKLFF.

The CDR3 nucleotides read TGTGCCAGCAGCCAAAAGGGGGGGGACAGGCCCTCCTACGAGCAGTACTTC. Residues: CASSQKGGDRPSYEQYF. The chain joins TRBV3-1 (or the pseudogene TRBV3-2) to TRBJ2-7; D possibly corresponds to TRBD1 (8 bases). CDR1 and CDR2 (germline): LGHDT, YNNKEL (reference sequence). Trimming cost V 2 bases and J 0 bases, with 17 bases left between them. The CDR3 is 17 amino acids.

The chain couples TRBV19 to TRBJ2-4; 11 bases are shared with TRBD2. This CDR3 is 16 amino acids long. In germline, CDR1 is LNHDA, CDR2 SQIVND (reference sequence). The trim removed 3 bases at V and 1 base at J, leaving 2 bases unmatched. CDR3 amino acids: CASSILAGGAKNIQYF. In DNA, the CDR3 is TGTGCCAGTAGTATTCTAGCGGGGGGTGCCAAAAACATTCAGTACTTC.

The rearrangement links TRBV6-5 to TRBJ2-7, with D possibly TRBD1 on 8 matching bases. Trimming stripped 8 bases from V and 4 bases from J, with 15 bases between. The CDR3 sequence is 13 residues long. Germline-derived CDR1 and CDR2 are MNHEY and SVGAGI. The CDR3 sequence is CASGTGGGYEQYF. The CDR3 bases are TGTGCCAGCGGAACAGGGGGGGGATACGAGCAGTACTTC.

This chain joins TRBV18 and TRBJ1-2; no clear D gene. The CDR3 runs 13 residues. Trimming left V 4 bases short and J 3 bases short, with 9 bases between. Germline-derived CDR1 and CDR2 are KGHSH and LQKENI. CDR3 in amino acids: CASSQGFHYGYTF. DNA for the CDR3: TGTGCCAGCTCACAGGGCTTCCACTATGGCTACACCTTC.

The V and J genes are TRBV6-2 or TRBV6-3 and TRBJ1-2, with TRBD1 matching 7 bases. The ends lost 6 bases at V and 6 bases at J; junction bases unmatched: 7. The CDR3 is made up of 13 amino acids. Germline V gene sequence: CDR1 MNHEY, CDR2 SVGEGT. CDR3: CASSPQGFNGYTF. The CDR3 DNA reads TGTGCCAGCAGCCCACAGGGGTTCAATGGCTACACCTTC.